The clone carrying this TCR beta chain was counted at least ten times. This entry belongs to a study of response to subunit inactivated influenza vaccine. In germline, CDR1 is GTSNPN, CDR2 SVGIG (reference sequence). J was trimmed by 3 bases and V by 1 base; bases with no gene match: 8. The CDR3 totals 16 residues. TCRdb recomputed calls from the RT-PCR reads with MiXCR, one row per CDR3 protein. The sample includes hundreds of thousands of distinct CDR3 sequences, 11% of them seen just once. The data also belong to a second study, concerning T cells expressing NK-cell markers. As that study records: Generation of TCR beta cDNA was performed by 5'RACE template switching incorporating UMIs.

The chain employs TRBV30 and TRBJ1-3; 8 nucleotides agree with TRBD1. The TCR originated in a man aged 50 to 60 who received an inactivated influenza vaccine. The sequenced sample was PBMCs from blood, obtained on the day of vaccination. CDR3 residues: CAWSAHRTGFGNTIYF. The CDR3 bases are TGTGCCTGGAGTGCCCACCGGACAGGGTTTGGAAACACCATATATTTT.